What follows are 10 T cell receptor beta chains derived from one specimen sequenced in a study of T cell responses to AZD1222 COVID-19 vaccine. Using immunoSEQ multiplex PCR, the repertoire was profiled, and TCRdb retains in-frame clones only, with some absent. Among about 120,000 clones listed, approximately 90% were seen once. Sequenced here: peripheral blood, sampled on day 0 of AZD1222 vaccination. The receptors here all came from an adult in good health.

This clone was picked up one time. This chain connects TRBV6-1 to TRBJ2-1, with TRBD2 matching 7 bases. Per germline, CDR1 MNHNS and CDR2 SASEGT. The length of the CDR3 is 13 residues. The V and J ends lost 1 base and 9 bases, in that order; junction bases with no gene match: 3. CDR3 loop: CASSEGPGGEQFF. The CDR3 nucleotides are TGTGCCAGCAGTGAAGGTCCGGGAGGTGAGCAGTTCTTC.

This chain joins TRBV6-5 and TRBJ1-5; D is unclear. CDR1 MNHEY and CDR2 SVGAGI come from the germline V gene. The CDR3 contains 15 residues. Trimming shortened V by 7 bases and J by 1 base, and 14 bases separated the two germline ends. The CDR3 sequence is CASNGREVSNQPQHF. For the CDR3, the DNA is TGTGCCAGCAACGGACGGGAAGTCAGCAATCAGCCCCAGCATTTT.

V is TRBV5-8 and J is TRBJ1-2; unclear D gene. Trimming removed 2 bases at V and 4 bases at J, with 12 bases between. The germline gives CDR1 SGHTS, CDR2 YDEGEE. The CDR3 consists of 14 residues. The CDR3 is CASSFTYAGYGYTF. For the CDR3, the DNA is TGTGCCAGCAGCTTTACCTACGCGGGCTATGGCTACACCTTC.

Concerning this clone itself: One end of the junction is discordant with germline, which a read error may explain. The chain has TRBV7-7 and TRBJ2-1; 12 positions agree with TRBD2. This CDR3 has 15 residues. The germline gives CDR1 SSHAT, CDR2 FNYEAQ (reference sequence). CDR3 amino acids: CASSRLAGAYNEQFF. As DNA, the CDR3 is TGTGCTAGCAGCAGACTAGCGGGAGCCTACAATGAGCAGTTCTTC.

The V and J genes are TRBV7-2 and TRBJ2-1; 12 nucleotides line up with TRBD1. The V and J ends lost 5 bases and 7 bases, in that order; junction bases with no gene match: 9. CDR3 length: 16 residues. CDR1 and CDR2 from the germline V gene are SGHTA and FQGNSA. The CDR3 DNA is TGTGCCAGCAGCCGCAGGGGACAGGGGGCGCGAAATGAGCAGTTCTTC. It is translated as CASSRRGQGARNEQFF.

The CDR3 region is CASSSTGLSTDTQYF. CDR3 DNA sequence: TGTGCCAGCAGCTCAACAGGGTTGAGCACAGATACGCAGTATTTT. V usage is TRBV7-3 and J usage is TRBJ2-3, with D tentatively TRBD1 (6 bases). V lost 4 bases to trimming and J lost 0 bases, with 11 bases between them. The CDR3 sequence is 15 residues long. Germline lookup yields CDR1 SGHTA and CDR2 FQGTGA.

V and J are TRBV29-1 and TRBJ2-1; D remains unclear. Germline V gene lookup returns CDR1 SQVTM and CDR2 ANQGSEA. The CDR3 consists of 13 residues. Trimming cost V 4 bases and J 7 bases, with 14 bases left between them. CDR3 region: CSVGLVRVNEQFF. Written as DNA, the CDR3 is TGCAGCGTTGGGCTGGTACGGGTTAATGAGCAGTTCTTC.

The chain employs TRBV6-1 and TRBJ1-1; D possibly corresponds to TRBD1 (5 bases). Germline lookup yields CDR1 MNHNS and CDR2 SASEGT. The ends were cut back, 3 bases at V and 0 bases at J, with 5 bases in the middle. The CDR3 has 13 residues. CDR3 nucleotides: TGTGCCAGCAGTGAGACAGTGAACACTGAAGCTTTCTTT. This codes for CASSETVNTEAFF.

The rearrangement joins TRBV6-1 to TRBJ2-1; the match to TRBD1 covers 8 bases. The CDR3 spans 16 residues. Germline CDR1 is MNHNS and CDR2 is SASEGT. V gave up 3 bases and J gave up 4 bases; unmatched junction bases: 8. The CDR3 region has the DNA TGTGCCAGCAGTGACGAGATGACAGGGGCATACAATGAGCAGTTCTTC. Protein product: CASSDEMTGAYNEQFF.

This clone was seen at least ten times. The chain joins TRBV24-1 to TRBJ1-2, with D possibly matching TRBD1 (6 bases). This CDR3 spans 14 amino acids. Trimming took 3 bases from V and 8 from J, leaving 15 bases between them. From germline, CDR1 is KGHDR and CDR2 SFDVKD. CDR3 sequence reads: CATSDGRGAGGYTF. The CDR3 DNA reads TGTGCCACCAGTGATGGTCGGGGGGCAGGAGGCTACACCTTC.